This T cell receptor (beta chain) was retrieved from a study of response to subunit inactivated influenza vaccine (dated by TCRdb to 2016 to 2018). Regarding the research as a whole: Deep quantitative profiling of the T cell receptor repertoire was used in the study to follow responses to a trivalent subunit inactivated influenza vaccine. General study outcomes and caveats: According to the authors, only a limited number of new T cells may be recruited by each seasonal influenza vaccination.

CDR1 and CDR2 (MNHEY, SMNVEV) derive from the germline V gene (reference sequence). The V and J ends are trimmed by 3 bases and 2 bases, leaving 8 bases between them. The cysteine opens and the phenylalanine closes a CDR3 of 15 amino acids. Solely the CDR3 DNA is kept, with 45 bases framed from the first base. This clonotype was counted a few times. Its antigen remains undetermined. Base qualities are missing; no much larger clone stands one base away. The library was obtained by RT-PCR. Instrument used: Illumina HiSeq 2500. In-frame beta chains were kept once TCRdb had trimmed the public reads at Q25 with fastp and called clones with MiXCR. Rows with one shared CDR3 protein collapse into an entry with the most common genes and DNA. This sample lists roughly 500,000 distinct CDR3 sequences; 25% were detected once. The leading ten clones occupy approximately 2% of the sample.

This receptor was obtained from a man in his forties or fifties who received an inactivated influenza vaccine. Donor details come from another sample of the same person, matched by shared clones. The chain employs TRBV27 and TRBJ2-6; the D gene is unclear. The sequencing used CD4+ T cells sorted from PBMCs, collected more than 4 days after vaccination. CDR3 region: CASSFWPAGANVLTF. At the DNA level, the sequence is TGTGCCAGCAGTTTTTGGCCCGCTGGGGCCAACGTCCTGACTTTC.